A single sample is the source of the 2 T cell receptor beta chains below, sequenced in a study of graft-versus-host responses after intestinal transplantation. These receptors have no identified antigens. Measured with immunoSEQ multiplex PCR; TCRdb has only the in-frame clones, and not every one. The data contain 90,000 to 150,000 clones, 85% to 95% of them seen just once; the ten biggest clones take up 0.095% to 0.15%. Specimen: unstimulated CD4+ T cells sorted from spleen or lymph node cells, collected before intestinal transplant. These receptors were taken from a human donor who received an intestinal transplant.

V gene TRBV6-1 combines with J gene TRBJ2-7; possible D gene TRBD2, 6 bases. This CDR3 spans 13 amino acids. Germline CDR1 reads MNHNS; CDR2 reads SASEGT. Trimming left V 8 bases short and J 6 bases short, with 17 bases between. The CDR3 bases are TGTGCCAGCGGGTGGAGCGGGCCCCTCGAGCAGTACTTC. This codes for CASGWSGPLEQYF.

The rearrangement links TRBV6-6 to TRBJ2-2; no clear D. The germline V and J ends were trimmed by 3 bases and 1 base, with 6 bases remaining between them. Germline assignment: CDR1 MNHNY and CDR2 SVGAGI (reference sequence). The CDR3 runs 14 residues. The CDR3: CASSYAENTGELFF. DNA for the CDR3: TGTGCCAGCAGTTATGCTGAGAACACCGGGGAGCTGTTTTTT.